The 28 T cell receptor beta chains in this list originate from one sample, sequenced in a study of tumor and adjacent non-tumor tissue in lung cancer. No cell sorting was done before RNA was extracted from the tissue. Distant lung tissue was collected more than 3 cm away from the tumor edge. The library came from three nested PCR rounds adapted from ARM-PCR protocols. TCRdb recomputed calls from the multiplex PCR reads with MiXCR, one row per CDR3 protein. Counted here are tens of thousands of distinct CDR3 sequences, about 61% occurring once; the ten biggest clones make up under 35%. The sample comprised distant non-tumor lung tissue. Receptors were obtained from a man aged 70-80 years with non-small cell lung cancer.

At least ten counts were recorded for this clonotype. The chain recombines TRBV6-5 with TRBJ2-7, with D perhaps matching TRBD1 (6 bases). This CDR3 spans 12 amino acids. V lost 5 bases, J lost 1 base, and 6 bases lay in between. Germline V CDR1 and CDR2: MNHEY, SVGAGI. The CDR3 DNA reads TGTGCCAGCAGTACAGGGTCCTACGAGCAGTACTTC. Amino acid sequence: CASSTGSYEQYF.

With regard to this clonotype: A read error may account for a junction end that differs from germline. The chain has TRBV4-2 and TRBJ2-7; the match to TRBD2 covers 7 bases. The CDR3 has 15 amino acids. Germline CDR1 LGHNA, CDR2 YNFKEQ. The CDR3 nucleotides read TGTGCCAGTAACCAAGTGTCTAGCGGACCCTACGAGCAATACTTC. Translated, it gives CASNQVSSGPYEQYF.

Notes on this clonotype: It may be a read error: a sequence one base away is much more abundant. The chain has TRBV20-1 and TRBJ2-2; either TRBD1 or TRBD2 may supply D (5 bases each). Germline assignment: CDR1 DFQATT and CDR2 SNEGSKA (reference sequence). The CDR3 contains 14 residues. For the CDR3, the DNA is TGCGGTGCTGGGACGGCAGACAACACCGGGGAGCTGTTTTTT. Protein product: CGAGTADNTGELFF.

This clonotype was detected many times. The CDR3 loop is CASSWTSGSPNTGELFF. CDR3 nucleotides: TGCGCCAGCAGCTGGACTAGCGGGAGCCCGAACACCGGGGAGCTGTTTTTT. V usage is TRBV5-1 and J usage is TRBJ2-2, with 13 positions matching TRBD2. Germline V gene data show CDR1 as SGHRS and CDR2 as YFSETQ. V lost 3 bases to trimming and J lost 0 bases; unmatched junction nucleotides: 2. The CDR3 runs to 17 residues.

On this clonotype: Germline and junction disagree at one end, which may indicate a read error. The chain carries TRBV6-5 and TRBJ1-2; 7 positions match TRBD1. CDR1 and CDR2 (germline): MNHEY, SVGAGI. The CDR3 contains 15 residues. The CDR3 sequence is CASSPDRESLYSYTF. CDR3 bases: TGTGCCAGCAGTCCCGACAGGGAAAGTCTCTATAGCTACACCTTC.

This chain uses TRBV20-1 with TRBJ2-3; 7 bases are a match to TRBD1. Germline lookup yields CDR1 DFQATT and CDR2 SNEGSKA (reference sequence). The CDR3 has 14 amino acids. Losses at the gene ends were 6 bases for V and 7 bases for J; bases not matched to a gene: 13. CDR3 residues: CSAIPGQRTYTQYF. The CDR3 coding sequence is TGCAGTGCAATACCGGGACAGAGGACATATACGCAGTATTTT.

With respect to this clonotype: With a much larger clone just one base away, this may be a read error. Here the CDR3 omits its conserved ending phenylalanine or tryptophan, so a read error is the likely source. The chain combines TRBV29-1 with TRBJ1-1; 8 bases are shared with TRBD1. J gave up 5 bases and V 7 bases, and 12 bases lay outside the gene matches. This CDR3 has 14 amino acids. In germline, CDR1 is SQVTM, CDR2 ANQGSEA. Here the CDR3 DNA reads TGCAGCGGGGGAGGGCAGGGGGCCGGGACTGAAGCTTTCTCT. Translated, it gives CSGGGQGAGTEAFS.

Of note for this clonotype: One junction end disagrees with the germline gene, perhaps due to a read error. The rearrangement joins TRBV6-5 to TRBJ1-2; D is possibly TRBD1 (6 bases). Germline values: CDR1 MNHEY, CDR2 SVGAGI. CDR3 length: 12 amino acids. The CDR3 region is CDSNYDRISYTF. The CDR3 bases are TGTGACAGCAATTACGACAGGATTAGCTACACCTTC.

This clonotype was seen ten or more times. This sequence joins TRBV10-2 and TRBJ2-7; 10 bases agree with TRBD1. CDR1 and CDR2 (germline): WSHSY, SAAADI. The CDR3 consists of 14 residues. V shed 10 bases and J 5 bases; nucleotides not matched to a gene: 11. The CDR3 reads CATHSTGGFHEQYF. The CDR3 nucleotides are TGCGCCACACACTCGACAGGGGGCTTCCACGAGCAGTACTTC.

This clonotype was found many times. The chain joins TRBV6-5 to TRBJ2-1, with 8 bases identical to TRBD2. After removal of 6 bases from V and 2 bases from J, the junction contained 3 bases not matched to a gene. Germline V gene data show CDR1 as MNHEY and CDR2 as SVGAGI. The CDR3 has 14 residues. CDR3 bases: TGTGCCAGCAGGGAAGCGGGAGCCTACAATGAGCAGTTCTTC. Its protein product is CASREAGAYNEQFF.

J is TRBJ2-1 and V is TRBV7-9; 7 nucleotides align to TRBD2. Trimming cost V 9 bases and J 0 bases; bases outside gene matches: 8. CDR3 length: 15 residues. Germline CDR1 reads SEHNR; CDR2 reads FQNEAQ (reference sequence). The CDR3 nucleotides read TGTGCCAGTGTCCCTAGCGGACCCTCCTACAATGAGCAGTTCTTC. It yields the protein CASVPSGPSYNEQFF. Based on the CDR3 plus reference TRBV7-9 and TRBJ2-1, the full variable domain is DTGVSQNPRHKITKRGQNVTFRCDPISEHNRLYWYRQTLGQGPEFLTYFQNEAQLEKSRLLSDRFSAERPKGSFSTLEIQRTEQGDSAMYLCASVPSGPSYNEQFFGPGTRLTVL.

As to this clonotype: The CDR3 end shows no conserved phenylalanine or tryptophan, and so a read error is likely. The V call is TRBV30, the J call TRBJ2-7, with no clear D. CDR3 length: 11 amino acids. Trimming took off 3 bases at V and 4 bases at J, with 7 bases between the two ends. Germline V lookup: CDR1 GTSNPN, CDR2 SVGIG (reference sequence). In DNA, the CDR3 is TGTGCCTGGAGCCCCAGGTACGAGCAGTACTTA. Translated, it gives CAWSPRYEQYL.

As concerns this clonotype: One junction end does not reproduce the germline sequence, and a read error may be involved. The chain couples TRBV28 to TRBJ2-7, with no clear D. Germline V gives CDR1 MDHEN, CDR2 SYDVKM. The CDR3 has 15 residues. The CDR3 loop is CASSVDHRIDYEQYF. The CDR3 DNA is TGTGCCAGCAGTGTTGACCACAGAATCGATTACGAACAGTACTTC.

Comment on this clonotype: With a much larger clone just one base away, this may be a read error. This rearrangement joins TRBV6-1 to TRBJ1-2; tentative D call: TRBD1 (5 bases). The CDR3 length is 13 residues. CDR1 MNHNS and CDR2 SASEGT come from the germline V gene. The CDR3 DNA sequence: TGTGTCAGCAGTGAAACGCAGGGATATGGCTACACCTTC. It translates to CVSSETQGYGYTF.

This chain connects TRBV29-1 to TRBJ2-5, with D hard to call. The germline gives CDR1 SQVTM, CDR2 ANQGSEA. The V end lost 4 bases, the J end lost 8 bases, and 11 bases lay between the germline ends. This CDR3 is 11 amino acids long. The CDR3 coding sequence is TGCAGCGTTGGAGTGGTGGATACCCAGTACTTC. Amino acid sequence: CSVGVVDTQYF.

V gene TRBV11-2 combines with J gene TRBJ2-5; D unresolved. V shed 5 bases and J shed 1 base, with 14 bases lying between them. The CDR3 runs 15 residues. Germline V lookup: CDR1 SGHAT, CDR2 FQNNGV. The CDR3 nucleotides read TGTGCCAGCAGCCGTTGTGGGCAGATCCAAGAGACCCAGTACTTC. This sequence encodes CASSRCGQIQETQYF.

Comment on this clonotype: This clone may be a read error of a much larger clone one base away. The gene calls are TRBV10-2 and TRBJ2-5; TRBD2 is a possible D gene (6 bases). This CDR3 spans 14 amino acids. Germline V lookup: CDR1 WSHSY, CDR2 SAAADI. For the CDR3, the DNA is TGCGCCAGCAATGATGCGGGGCCCAAAAAGACCCACTACTTC. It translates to CASNDAGPKKTHYF.

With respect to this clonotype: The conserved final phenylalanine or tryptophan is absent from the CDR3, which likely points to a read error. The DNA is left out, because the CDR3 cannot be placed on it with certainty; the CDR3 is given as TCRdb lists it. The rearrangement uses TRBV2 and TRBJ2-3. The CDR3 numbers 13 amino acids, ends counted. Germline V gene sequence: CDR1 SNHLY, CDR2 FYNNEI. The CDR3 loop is CASSEPPGHTEYY.

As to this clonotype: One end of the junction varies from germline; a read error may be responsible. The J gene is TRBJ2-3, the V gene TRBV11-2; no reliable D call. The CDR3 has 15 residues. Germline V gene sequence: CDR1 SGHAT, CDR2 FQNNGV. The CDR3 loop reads CANSQTDVVTDSQYF. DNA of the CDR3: TGTGCCAACAGCCAAACCGACGTAGTCACAGATTCGCAGTATTTT.

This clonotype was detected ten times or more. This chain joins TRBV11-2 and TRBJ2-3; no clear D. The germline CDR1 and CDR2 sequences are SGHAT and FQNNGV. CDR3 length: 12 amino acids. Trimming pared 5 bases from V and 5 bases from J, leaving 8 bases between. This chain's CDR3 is CASSPQRDTQYF. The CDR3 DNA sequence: TGTGCCAGCAGCCCACAACGAGATACGCAGTATTTT.

The CDR3: CASSKKGSTYEQYF. The CDR3 coding sequence is TGTGCCAGCAGCAAAAAGGGCTCGACCTACGAGCAGTACTTC. The chain combines TRBV21-1 with TRBJ2-7; the DNA was not compared with TRBD2, the D call given in the table. TRBV21-1 is a known pseudogene. CDR3 length: 14 residues.

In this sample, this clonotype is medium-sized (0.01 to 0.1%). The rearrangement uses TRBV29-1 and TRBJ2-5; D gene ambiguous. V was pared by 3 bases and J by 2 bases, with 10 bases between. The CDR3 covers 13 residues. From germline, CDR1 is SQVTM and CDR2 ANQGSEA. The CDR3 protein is CSVDGRLQETQYF. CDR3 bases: TGCAGCGTTGATGGCAGACTGCAAGAGACCCAGTACTTC.

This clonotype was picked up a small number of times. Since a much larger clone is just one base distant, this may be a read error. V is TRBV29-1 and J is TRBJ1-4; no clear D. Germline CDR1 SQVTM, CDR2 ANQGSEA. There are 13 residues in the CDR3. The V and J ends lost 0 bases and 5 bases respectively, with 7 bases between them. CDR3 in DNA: TGCAGCGTTGAAGACCAGCGGAATGAAAAACTGTTTTTT. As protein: CSVEDQRNEKLFF.

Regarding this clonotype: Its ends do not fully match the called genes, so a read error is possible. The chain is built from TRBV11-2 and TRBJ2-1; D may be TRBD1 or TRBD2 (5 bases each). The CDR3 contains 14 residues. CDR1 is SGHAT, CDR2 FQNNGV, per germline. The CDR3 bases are TGTGCCAGTAGCTTAGGTAGCGCGGACAATGAGCAGTCCTTC. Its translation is CASSLGSADNEQSF. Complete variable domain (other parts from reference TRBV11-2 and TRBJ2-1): EAGVAQSPRYKIIEKRQSVAFWCNPISGHATLYWYQQILGQGPKLLIQFQNNGVVDDSQLPKDRFSAERLKGVDSTLKIQPAKLEDSAVYLCASSLGSADNEQSFGPGTRLTVL.

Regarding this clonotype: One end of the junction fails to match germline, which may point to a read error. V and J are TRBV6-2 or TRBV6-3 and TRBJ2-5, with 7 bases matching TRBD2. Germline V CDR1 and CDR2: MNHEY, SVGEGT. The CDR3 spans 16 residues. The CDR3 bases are TGTGCCAGCAATTACTCCCAGCGGGGCGTGCGGGAGACCCAGTACTTC. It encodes CASNYSQRGVRETQYF.

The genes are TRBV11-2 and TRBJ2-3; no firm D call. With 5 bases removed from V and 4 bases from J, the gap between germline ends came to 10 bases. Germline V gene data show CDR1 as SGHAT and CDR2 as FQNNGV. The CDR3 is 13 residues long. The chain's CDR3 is CASSGLNADTQYF. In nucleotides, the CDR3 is TGTGCCAGCAGCGGGCTAAACGCAGATACGCAGTATTTT.

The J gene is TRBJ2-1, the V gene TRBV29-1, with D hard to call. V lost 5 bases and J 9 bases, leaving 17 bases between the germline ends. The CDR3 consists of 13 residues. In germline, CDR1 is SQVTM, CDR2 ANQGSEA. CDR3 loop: CSVTHVSAREQFF. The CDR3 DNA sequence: TGCAGCGTTACGCATGTCAGTGCCCGTGAGCAGTTCTTC.

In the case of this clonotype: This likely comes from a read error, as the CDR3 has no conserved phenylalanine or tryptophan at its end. CDR3 nucleotides: TGTGCCAGCAGTTTAGATTGGGACACTGACGCTTTCTCT. This sequence encodes CASSLDWDTDAFS. V and J are TRBV11-1 and TRBJ1-1, with D possibly matching TRBD1 (6 bases). The CDR3 totals 13 residues. Germline CDR1 reads SGHAT; CDR2 reads FQDESV (reference sequence).